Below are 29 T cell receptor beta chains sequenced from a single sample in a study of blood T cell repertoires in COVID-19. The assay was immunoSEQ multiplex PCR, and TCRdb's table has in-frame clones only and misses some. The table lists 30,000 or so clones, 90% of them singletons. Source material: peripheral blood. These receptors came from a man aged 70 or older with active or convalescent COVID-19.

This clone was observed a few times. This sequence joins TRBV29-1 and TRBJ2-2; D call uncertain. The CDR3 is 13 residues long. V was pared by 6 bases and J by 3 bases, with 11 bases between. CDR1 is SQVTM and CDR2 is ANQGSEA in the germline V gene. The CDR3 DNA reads TGCAGCGTGGCGCGACAACACACCGGGGAGCTGTTTTTT. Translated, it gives CSVARQHTGELFF.

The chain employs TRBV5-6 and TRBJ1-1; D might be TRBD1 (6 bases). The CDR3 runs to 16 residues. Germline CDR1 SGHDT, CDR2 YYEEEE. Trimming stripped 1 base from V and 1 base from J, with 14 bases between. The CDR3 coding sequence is TGTGCCAGCAGCTTGTGGCCTGACAGGCCGAACACTGAAGCTTTCTTT. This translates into CASSLWPDRPNTEAFF. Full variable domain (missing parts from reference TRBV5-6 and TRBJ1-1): DAGVTQSPTHLIKTRGQQVTLRCSPKSGHDTVSWYQQALGQGPQFIFQYYEEEERQRGNFPDRFSGHQFPNYSSELNVNALLLGDSALYLCASSLWPDRPNTEAFFGQGTRLTVV.

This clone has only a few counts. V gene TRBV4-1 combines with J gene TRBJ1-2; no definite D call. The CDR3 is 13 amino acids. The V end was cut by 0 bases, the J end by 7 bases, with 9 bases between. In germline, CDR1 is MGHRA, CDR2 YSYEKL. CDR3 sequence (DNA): TGCGCCAGCAGCCAAGATTCTACCCGTGGCTACACCTTC. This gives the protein CASSQDSTRGYTF.

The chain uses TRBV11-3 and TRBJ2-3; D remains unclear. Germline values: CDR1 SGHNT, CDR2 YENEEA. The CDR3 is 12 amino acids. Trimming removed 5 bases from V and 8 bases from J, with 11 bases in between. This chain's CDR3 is CASSPSVGTQYF. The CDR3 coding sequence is TGTGCCAGCAGCCCAAGCGTCGGTACGCAGTATTTT.

CDR3 protein: CSASRGGWTSSEQFF. The CDR3, as DNA: TGCAGTGCTAGTAGGGGTGGGTGGACTAGCAGCGAGCAGTTCTTC. The V call is TRBV20-1, the J call TRBJ2-1, with 8 bases lining up with TRBD2. V trimming: 3 bases; J trimming: 10 bases; junction bases outside the gene matches: 14. The CDR3 covers 15 residues. Per the germline V gene, CDR1 is DFQATT and CDR2 is SNEGSKA (reference sequence).

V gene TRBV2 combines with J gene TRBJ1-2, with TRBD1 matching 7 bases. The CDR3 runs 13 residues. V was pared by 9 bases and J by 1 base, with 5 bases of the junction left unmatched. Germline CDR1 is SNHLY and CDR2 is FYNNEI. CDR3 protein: CASHRGLNYGYTF. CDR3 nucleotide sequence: TGTGCCAGTCACAGGGGACTTAACTATGGCTACACCTTC.

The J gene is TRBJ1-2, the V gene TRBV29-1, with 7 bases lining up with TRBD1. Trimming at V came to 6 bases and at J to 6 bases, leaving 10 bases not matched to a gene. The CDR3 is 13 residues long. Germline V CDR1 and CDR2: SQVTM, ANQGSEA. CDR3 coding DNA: TGCAGCGTACGGGACAGCTCAGCTCATGGCTACACCTTC. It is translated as CSVRDSSAHGYTF.

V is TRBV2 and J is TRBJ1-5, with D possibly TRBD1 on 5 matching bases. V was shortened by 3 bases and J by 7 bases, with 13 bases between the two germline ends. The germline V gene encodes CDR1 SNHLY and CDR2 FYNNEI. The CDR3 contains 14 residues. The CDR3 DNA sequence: TGTGCCAGCAGTGACAGTGGGGCAGGGCAGCCCCAGCATTTT. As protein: CASSDSGAGQPQHF.

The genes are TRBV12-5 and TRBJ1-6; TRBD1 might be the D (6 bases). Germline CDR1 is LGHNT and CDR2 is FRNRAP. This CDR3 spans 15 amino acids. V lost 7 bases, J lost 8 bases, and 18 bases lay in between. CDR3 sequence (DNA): TGTGCTAGTGCCCTGACAGGCCGGTCGTATTCACCCCTCCACTTT. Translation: CASALTGRSYSPLHF.

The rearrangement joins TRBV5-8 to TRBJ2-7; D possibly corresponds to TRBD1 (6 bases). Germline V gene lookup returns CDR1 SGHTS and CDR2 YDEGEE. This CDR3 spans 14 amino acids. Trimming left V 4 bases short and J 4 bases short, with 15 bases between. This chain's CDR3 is CASSPRDRPYEQYF. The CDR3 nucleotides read TGTGCCAGCAGCCCCAGAGACAGGCCATACGAGCAGTACTTC.

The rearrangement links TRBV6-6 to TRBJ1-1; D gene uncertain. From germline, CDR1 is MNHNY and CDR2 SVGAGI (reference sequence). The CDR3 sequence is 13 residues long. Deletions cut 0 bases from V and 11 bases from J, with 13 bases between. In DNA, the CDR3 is TGTGCCAGCAGTTACTCGAACGCAGGCTGGGCTTTCTTT. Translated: CASSYSNAGWAFF.

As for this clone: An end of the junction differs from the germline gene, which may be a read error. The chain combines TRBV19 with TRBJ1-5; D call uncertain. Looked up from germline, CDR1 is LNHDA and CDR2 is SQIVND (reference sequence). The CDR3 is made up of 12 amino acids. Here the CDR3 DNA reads TGTGCCAGTAGTTTTAGCGATCAGCCCCAGCATTTT. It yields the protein CASSFSDQPQHF.

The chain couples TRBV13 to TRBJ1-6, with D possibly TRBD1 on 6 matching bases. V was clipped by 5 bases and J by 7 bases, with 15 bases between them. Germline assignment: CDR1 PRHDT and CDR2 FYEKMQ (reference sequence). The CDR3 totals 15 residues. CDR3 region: CASSPGGGANSPLHF. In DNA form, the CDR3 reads TGTGCCAGCAGCCCCGGCGGGGGGGCGAATTCACCCCTCCACTTT.

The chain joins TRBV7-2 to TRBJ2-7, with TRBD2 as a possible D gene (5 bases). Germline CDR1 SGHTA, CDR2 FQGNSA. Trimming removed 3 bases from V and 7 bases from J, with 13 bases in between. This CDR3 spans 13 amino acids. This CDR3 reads CASSFDYSTEQYF. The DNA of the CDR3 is TGTGCCAGCAGCTTCGACTACTCCACTGAGCAGTACTTC.

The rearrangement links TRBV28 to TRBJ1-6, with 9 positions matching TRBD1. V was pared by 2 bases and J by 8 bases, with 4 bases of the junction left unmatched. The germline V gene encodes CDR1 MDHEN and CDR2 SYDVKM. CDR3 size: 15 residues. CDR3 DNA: TGTGCCAGCAGTTTACAACGACAGGGGGATTCACCCCTCCACTTT. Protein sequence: CASSLQRQGDSPLHF.

The CDR3 nucleotides read TGTGCCAGCGCCTCAGGCCGAAACACTGAAGCTTTCTTT. Protein sequence: CASASGRNTEAFF. The chain recombines TRBV18 with TRBJ1-1; D is ambiguous. V lost 8 bases and J 2 bases, leaving 12 bases between the germline ends. CDR3 length equals 13 residues. Germline assignment: CDR1 KGHSH and CDR2 LQKENI.

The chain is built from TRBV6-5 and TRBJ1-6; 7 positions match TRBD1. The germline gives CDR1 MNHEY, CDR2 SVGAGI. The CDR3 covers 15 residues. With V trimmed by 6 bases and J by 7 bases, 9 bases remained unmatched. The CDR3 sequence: CASRSGQRTNSPLHF. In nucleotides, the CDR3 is TGTGCCAGCAGATCGGGACAGAGAACAAATTCACCCCTCCACTTT.

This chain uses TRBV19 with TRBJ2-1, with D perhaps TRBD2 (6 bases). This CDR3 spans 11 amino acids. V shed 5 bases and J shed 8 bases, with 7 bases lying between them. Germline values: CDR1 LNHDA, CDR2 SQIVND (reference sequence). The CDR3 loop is CASSGGYEQFF. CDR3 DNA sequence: TGTGCCAGTAGTGGGGGGTATGAGCAGTTCTTC.

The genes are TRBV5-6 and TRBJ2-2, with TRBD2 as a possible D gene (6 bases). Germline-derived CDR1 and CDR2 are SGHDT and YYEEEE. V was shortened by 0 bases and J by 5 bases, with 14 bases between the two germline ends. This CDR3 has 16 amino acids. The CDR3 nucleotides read TGTGCCAGCAGCTTGGTTGGGCGGGGTCGTACCGGGGAGCTGTTTTTT. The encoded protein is CASSLVGRGRTGELFF.

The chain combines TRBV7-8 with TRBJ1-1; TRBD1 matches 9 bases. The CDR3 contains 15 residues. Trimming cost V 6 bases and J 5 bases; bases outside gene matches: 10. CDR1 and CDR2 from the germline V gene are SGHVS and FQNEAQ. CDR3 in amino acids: CASRPYRGRRTEAFF. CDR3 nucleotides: TGTGCCAGCAGACCCTACAGGGGGCGGAGGACTGAAGCTTTCTTT.

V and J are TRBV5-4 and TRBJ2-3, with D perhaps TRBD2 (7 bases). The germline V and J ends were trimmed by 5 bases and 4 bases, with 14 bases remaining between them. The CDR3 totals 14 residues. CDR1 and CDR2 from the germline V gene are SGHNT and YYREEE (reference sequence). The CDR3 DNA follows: TGTGCCAGCAGGGAGCGCGGGGGCGCAGATACGCAGTATTTT. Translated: CASRERGGADTQYF.

This CDR3 is CASSIQSSGNTIYF. CDR3 nucleotide sequence: TGCGCCAGCAGCATACAGAGCTCTGGAAACACCATATATTTT. The genes are TRBV5-1 and TRBJ1-3; D remains ambiguous. The germline V gene encodes CDR1 SGHRS and CDR2 YFSETQ. CDR3 length equals 14 residues. Trimming pared 4 bases from V and 0 bases from J, leaving 8 bases between.

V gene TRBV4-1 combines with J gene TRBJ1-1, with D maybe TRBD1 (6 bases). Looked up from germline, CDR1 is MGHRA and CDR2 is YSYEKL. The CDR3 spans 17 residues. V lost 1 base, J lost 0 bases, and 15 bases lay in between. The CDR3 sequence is CASSQAYRDPLNTEAFF. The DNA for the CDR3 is TGCGCCAGCAGCCAAGCTTACAGGGACCCCTTGAACACTGAAGCTTTCTTT.

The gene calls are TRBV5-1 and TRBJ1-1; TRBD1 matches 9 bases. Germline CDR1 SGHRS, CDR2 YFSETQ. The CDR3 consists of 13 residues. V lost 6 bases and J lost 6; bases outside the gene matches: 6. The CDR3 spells CASNPGQGSEAFF. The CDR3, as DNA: TGCGCCAGCAATCCGGGACAGGGCTCTGAAGCTTTCTTT.

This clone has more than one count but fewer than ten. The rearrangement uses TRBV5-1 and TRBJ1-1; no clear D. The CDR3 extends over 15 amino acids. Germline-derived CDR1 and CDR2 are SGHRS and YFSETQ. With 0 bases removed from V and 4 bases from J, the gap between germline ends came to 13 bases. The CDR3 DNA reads TGCGCCAGCAGCTTGGAGGGATCGAGCGGCACTGAAGCTTTCTTT. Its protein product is CASSLEGSSGTEAFF.

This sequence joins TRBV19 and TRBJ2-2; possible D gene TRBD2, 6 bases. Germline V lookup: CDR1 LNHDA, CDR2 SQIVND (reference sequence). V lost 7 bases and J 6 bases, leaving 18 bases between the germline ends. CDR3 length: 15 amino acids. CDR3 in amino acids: CASTKGGGKAGELFF. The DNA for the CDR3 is TGTGCCAGTACCAAGGGAGGTGGTAAGGCCGGGGAGCTGTTTTTT.

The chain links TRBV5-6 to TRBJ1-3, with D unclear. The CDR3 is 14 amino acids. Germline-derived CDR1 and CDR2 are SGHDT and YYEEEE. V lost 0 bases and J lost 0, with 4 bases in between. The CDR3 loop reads CASSLVRSGNTIYF. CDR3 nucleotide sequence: TGTGCCAGCAGCTTGGTTCGCTCTGGAAACACCATATATTTT.

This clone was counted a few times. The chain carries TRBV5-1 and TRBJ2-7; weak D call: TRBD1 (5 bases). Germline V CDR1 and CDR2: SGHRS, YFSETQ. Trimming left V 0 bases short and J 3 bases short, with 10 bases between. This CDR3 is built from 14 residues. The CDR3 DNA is TGCGCCAGCAGCTTGGCCAAGGGGCTCTACGAGCAGTACTTC. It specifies CASSLAKGLYEQYF.

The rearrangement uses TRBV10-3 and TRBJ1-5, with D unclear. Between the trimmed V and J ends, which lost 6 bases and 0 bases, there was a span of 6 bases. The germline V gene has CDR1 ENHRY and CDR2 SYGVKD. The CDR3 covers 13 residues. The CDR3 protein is CAISVNSNQPQHF. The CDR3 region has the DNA TGTGCCATCAGCGTTAATAGCAATCAGCCCCAGCATTTT.